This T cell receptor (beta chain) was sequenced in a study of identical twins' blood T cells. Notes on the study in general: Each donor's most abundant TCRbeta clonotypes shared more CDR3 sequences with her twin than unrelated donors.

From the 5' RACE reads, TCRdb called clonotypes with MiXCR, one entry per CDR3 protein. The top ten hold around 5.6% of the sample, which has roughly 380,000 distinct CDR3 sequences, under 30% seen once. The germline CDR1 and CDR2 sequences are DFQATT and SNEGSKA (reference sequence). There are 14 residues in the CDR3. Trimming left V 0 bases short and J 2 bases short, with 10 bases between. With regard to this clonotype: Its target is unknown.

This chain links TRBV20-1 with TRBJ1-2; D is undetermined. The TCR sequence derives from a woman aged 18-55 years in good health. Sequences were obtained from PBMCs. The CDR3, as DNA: TGCAGTGCTAGAGATCCGGCCAGGAACTATGGCTACACCTTC. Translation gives CSARDPARNYGYTF.